The entry below gives a single TCR beta chain sequence along with its context. Its antigen is unknown. The germline gives CDR1 SEHNR, CDR2 FQNEAQ (reference sequence). This CDR3 has 16 amino acids. The entry originates in a study of CXCR3-negative and CXCR3-positive naive CD8 T cells. Overall study findings and caveats: Both naive subsets carried similar amounts of surface CD5, so TCR strength was inferred from TRB CDR3 properties.

All TRB cDNA libraries came from 5' RACE performed with UMI labels. TCRdb derives one entry per CDR3 protein from the 5' RACE reads, leaving out DNA. The table lists 20,000 to 25,000 distinct CDR3 sequences. The sequence came from a human donor in good health. Some clones in this sample may be carry-over from other donors' samples. The sequenced sample was memory CD8+ T cells from blood. The chain is built from TRBV7-9 and TRBJ2-6; TCRdb designates TRBD2, a call that cannot be tested without DNA. CDR3 sequence reads: CASSLVARSGANVLTF.